This T cell receptor (beta chain) was identified in a study of blood T cell repertoires in COVID-19. Study-level background: Whether acute or convalescent, the COVID-19 samples came from the United States, Italy and Spain. T cells, B-cell-depleted T cells, or PBMCs supplied cDNA or gDNA.

How the authors handled the data: Cell counts per sample came from amplifying reference gene primers. Sequencing was performed with immunoSEQ multiplex PCR; in TCRdb, only in-frame clones are kept and a portion is missing. From that table come the V and J calls and clone size; the DNA was used to work out D and trimming. The data contain around 460,000 clones, 85% to 90% of them seen just once; the ten biggest clones take up 0.8% to 1%. Enrolment of Seattle patients took place during active infection, and they were followed longitudinally. V lost 2 bases, J lost 8 bases, and 13 bases lay in between. From germline, CDR1 is SGDLS and CDR2 YYNGEE. The length of the CDR3 is 13 residues.

This TCR was recovered from a young man with COVID-19, enrolled during active disease. Sequences were obtained from peripheral blood. The chain links TRBV9 to TRBJ1-2, with D hard to call. The CDR3 DNA sequence: TGTGCCAGCAGCGTTGATTCCCGAGGGGGCTACACCTTC. Encoded protein: CASSVDSRGGYTF.